Presented here are 17 T cell receptor beta chains from one specimen sequenced in a study of blood T cell repertoires in COVID-19. Profiling relied on immunoSEQ multiplex PCR, and the TCRdb table lists in-frame clones only, not all of them. The sample contains some 350,000 clones, about 89% of which appear only once. The sample consisted of peripheral blood. These receptors all come from a woman in her 50s with COVID-19, enrolled during active disease.

This clone has just a few counts. The chain couples TRBV6-2 or TRBV6-3 to TRBJ2-5; D may be TRBD2 (6 bases). Germline V gene sequence: CDR1 MNHEY, CDR2 SVGEGT. V lost 7 bases to trimming and J lost 0 bases, with 21 bases between them. CDR3 length equals 17 residues. The CDR3 reads CASTPWEEVGDQETQYF. The CDR3 DNA reads TGTGCCAGCACCCCATGGGAGGAGGTTGGGGACCAAGAGACCCAGTACTTC.

This chain links TRBV19 with TRBJ2-7; 9 nucleotides match TRBD1. V shed 3 bases and J 2 bases; nucleotides not matched to a gene: 5. Germline V gene sequence: CDR1 LNHDA, CDR2 SQIVND (reference sequence). The CDR3 has 15 amino acids. This chain's CDR3 is CASSMWDREPYEQYF. CDR3 nucleotide sequence: TGTGCCAGTAGTATGTGGGACAGGGAACCCTACGAGCAGTACTTC.

The J gene is TRBJ2-7, the V gene TRBV18; 7 nucleotides align to TRBD2. V dropped 2 bases and J dropped 3; count of bases not matched to a gene: 13. Germline CDR1 and CDR2: KGHSH and LQKENI. This CDR3 has 17 amino acids. CDR3 nucleotide sequence: TGTGCCAGCTCACCAGATAGGAGTAGCGGGCCATTCTACGAGCAGTACTTC. This sequence encodes CASSPDRSSGPFYEQYF.

The genes are TRBV4-2 and TRBJ2-7, with 11 nucleotides matching TRBD1. The germline CDR1 and CDR2 sequences are LGHNA and YNFKEQ. The CDR3 consists of 16 residues. V lost 2 bases and J lost 0; bases outside the gene matches: 3. DNA of the CDR3: TGTGCCAGCAGCCAACCCGGGACAGGGGGCTCCTACGAGCAGTACTTC. Translated, it gives CASSQPGTGGSYEQYF.

This clone was recorded only once. V is TRBV4-1 and J is TRBJ2-3, with 12 positions matching TRBD2. Germline V gene sequence: CDR1 MGHRA, CDR2 YSYEKL. CDR3 length: 15 residues. With 5 bases clipped from V and 6 bases from J, the junction kept 6 bases outside the gene matches. The CDR3 nucleotides read TGCGCCAGCAGCTCTCGGACTAGCGGGACGGATACGCAGTATTTT. Protein product: CASSSRTSGTDTQYF.

V is TRBV7-2 and J is TRBJ2-2; possibly TRBD2 for D (6 bases). The CDR3 is 15 residues long. V was clipped by 2 bases and J by 5 bases, with 12 bases between them. Germline values: CDR1 SGHTA, CDR2 FQGNSA. The CDR3 spells CASSLYPGVTGELFF. CDR3 coding DNA: TGTGCCAGCAGCTTATACCCGGGAGTAACCGGGGAGCTGTTTTTT. Full variable domain (rest looked up from reference TRBV7-2 and TRBJ2-2): GAGVSQSPSNKVTEKGKDVELRCDPISGHTALYWYRQSLGQGLEFLIYFQGNSAPDKSGLPSDRFSAERTGGSVSTLTIQRTQQEDSAVYLCASSLYPGVTGELFFGEGSRLTVL.

The chain carries TRBV7-3 and TRBJ1-1; 7 bases match TRBD1. This CDR3 contains 15 residues. Germline V CDR1 and CDR2: SGHTA, FQGTGA. Germline trimming cut 1 base from V and 8 bases from J; bases unmatched to any gene: 10. Here the CDR3 DNA reads TGTGCCAGCAGCTTAAGTCACAGGGGCTCTACCGAAGCTTTCTTT. As protein: CASSLSHRGSTEAFF.

This chain connects TRBV2 to TRBJ2-5, with 9 positions matching TRBD1. The CDR3 runs to 15 residues. Trimming took 5 bases from V and 0 from J; bases not matched to a gene: 4. Germline V gives CDR1 SNHLY, CDR2 FYNNEI. CDR3 residues: CASSQGQGYQETQYF. The CDR3 nucleotides are TGTGCCAGCAGTCAGGGACAGGGATACCAAGAGACCCAGTACTTC.

CDR3 DNA: TGTGCCAGCAGTGATATTGATGGCTACACCTTC. This gives the protein CASSDIDGYTF. The chain combines TRBV2 with TRBJ1-2; D ambiguous. V lost 3 bases and J lost 6, with 5 bases in between. The CDR3 is made up of 11 amino acids. Germline V lookup: CDR1 SNHLY, CDR2 FYNNEI.

This clone was seen just once. This chain joins TRBV5-4 and TRBJ2-1, with 7 bases fitting TRBD2. Germline V CDR1 and CDR2: SGHNT, YYREEE (reference sequence). V shed 3 bases and J 4 bases; nucleotides not matched to a gene: 4. The CDR3 runs to 14 residues. The CDR3 reads CASSSGGQYNEQFF. The CDR3 DNA follows: TGTGCCAGCAGCTCGGGGGGTCAGTACAATGAGCAGTTCTTC.

This clone has more than one count but fewer than ten. The rearrangement joins TRBV6-4 to TRBJ1-1, with a tentative D call TRBD1 (6 bases). Trimming left V 3 bases short and J 2 bases short, with 10 bases between. Germline CDR1 and CDR2: MRHNA and SNTAGT. The length of the CDR3 is 14 residues. The DNA of the CDR3 is TGTGCCAGCAGTGAAGGGACAACCAACACTGAAGCTTTCTTT. Amino acids: CASSEGTTNTEAFF.

On this clone itself: The same CDR3 can be traced to other DNA sequences in this sample. The V call is TRBV6-2 or TRBV6-3, the J call TRBJ1-2, with D tentatively TRBD1 (5 bases). Germline-derived CDR1 and CDR2 are MNHEY and SVGEGT. V lost 0 bases to trimming and J lost 5 bases, with 16 bases between them. The CDR3 is 16 amino acids. In nucleotides, the CDR3 is TGTGCCAGCAGTTACTCCCCTCTCGGGGGTGCTTATGGCTACACCTTC. Translating gives CASSYSPLGGAYGYTF.

This sequence joins TRBV29-1 and TRBJ2-4, with D possibly matching TRBD1 (5 bases). The CDR3 spans 13 residues. Germline CDR1 reads SQVTM; CDR2 reads ANQGSEA. V was pared by 4 bases and J by 8 bases, with 15 bases between. This chain's CDR3 is CSVGRQGQDIQYF. CDR3 in DNA: TGCAGCGTTGGACGCCAGGGCCAGGACATTCAGTACTTC.

V and J are TRBV23-1 and TRBJ2-1; 11 bases agree with TRBD2. TRBV23-1 is filed as an ORF, its function uncertain. The CDR3 has 18 amino acids. J lost 4 bases, V lost 4 bases, and 12 bases had no gene match. CDR3 amino acids: CASSPLGGGLAVYNEQFF. The CDR3 DNA follows: TGCGCCAGCAGTCCCCTAGGGGGGGGACTAGCGGTATACAATGAGCAGTTCTTC.

The rearrangement uses TRBV29-1 and TRBJ1-2; no clear D. V was shortened by 4 bases and J by 8 bases, with 11 bases between the two germline ends. This CDR3 region has 11 residues. In germline, CDR1 is SQVTM, CDR2 ANQGSEA. The CDR3 nucleotides are TGCAGCGTTGGGAGGGATGGAGGCTACACCTTC. Translation gives CSVGRDGGYTF.

The chain links TRBV2 to TRBJ1-2, with 7 positions matching TRBD1. CDR1 is SNHLY, CDR2 FYNNEI, per germline. V lost 0 bases to trimming and J lost 8 bases; unmatched junction nucleotides: 9. The CDR3 is made up of 15 amino acids. CDR3 bases: TGTGCCAGCAGTGAAGCAGGGCAGGGGGTTACGGGCTACACCTTC. Translated: CASSEAGQGVTGYTF. Variable domain in full (rest from reference TRBV2 and TRBJ1-2): EPEVTQTPSHQVTQMGQEVILRCVPISNHLYFYWYRQILGQKVEFLVSFYNNEISEKSEIFDDQFSVERPDGSNFTLKIRSTKLEDSAMYFCASSEAGQGVTGYTFGSGTRLTVV.

This sequence joins TRBV3-1 (or the pseudogene TRBV3-2) and TRBJ1-1; no firm D call. V lost 1 base to trimming and J lost 1 base, with 7 bases between them. Germline CDR1 is LGHDT and CDR2 is YNNKEL (reference sequence). The CDR3 length is 14 residues. The CDR3 region has the DNA TGTGCCAGCAGCCAAGGTTTCGGGAACACTGAAGCTTTCTTT. Translated, it gives CASSQGFGNTEAFF.